A selection of T cell receptor beta chains follows, all from one sample in a study of T cell repertoires in cytomegalovirus infection. TCRdb ran MiXCR on the reads and lists one entry per CDR3 protein. The table lists under 850,000 distinct CDR3 sequences, 35% to 40% of them singletons. The sequencing sample was made of PBMCs. Receptors were obtained from a human donor in good health (CMV status not recorded). Some clones in this sample may be carry-over from other donors' samples. Each CDR3 is given with its conserved first and last residue. Each record gives: CDR3 protein, D gene, V gene, J gene. D genes are given only for firm matches.

CDR3: CASSEARSGYEQYF
D: NA
V: TRBV7-8
J: TRBJ2-7

CDR3: CASSSARRGRVNEQFF
D: NA
V: TRBV11-1
J: TRBJ2-1

CDR3: CASSRPPRTGAWGYTF
D: TRBD1
V: TRBV6-2/TRBV6-3
J: TRBJ1-2

CDR3: CASTGNNQPQHF
D: NA
V: TRBV12-3/TRBV12-4
J: TRBJ1-5

CDR3: CASSETAGVDEKLFF
D: NA
V: TRBV28
J: TRBJ1-4

CDR3: CASSLASGTGAGSEQYF
D: TRBD1
V: TRBV7-9
J: TRBJ2-7

CDR3: CASSIGMGDEQYF
D: NA
V: TRBV19
J: TRBJ2-7

CDR3: CASSGDIPSYNEQFF
D: NA
V: TRBV7-2
J: TRBJ2-1

CDR3: CASSLFPRDRGGYNEQFF
D: TRBD1
V: TRBV27
J: TRBJ2-1

CDR3: CASRLARGEQFF
D: NA
V: TRBV7-8
J: TRBJ2-1

CDR3: CASSQNRVAYF
D: NA
V: TRBV28
J: TRBJ2-4

CDR3: CASSFEYQPQHF
D: NA
V: TRBV12-3/TRBV12-4
J: TRBJ1-5

CDR3: CSVQRLEQAYEQYF
D: NA
V: TRBV20-1
J: TRBJ2-7

CDR3: CASSISERGKNIQYF
D: NA
V: TRBV2
J: TRBJ2-4

CDR3: CASSSPGTGRSYEQYF
D: TRBD1
V: TRBV7-8
J: TRBJ2-7

CDR3: CASSQDGGDTQYF
D: NA
V: TRBV4-1
J: TRBJ2-3

CDR3: CASSTGQGRAKNIQYF
D: TRBD1
V: TRBV28
J: TRBJ2-4

CDR3: CASSYSTAQYF
D: NA
V: TRBV6-5
J: TRBJ2-5

CDR3: CASSVGQGLYNEQFF
D: TRBD1
V: TRBV9
J: TRBJ2-1

CDR3: CASRSYRVEQYF
D: NA
V: TRBV6-1
J: TRBJ2-7

CDR3: CASSLVRQGNEQYF
D: TRBD1
V: TRBV5-1
J: TRBJ2-7

CDR3: CDSMDGYGYTF
D: NA
V: TRBV28
J: TRBJ1-2

CDR3: CASSLLTGATGELFF
D: NA
V: TRBV7-2
J: TRBJ2-2

CDR3: CASSLLQGAGELFF
D: TRBD1
V: TRBV12-3/TRBV12-4
J: TRBJ2-2